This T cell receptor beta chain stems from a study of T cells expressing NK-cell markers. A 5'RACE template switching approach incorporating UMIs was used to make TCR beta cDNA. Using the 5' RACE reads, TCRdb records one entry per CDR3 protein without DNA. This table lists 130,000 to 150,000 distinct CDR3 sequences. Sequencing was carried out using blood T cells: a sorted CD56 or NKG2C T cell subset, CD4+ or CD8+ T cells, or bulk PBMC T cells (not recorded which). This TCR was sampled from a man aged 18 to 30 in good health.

The CDR3 sequence: CASSQFGGQPDAQYF. The V call is TRBV23-1, the J call TRBJ2-5; TCRdb names TRBD1, which stays unverified in the absence of DNA. TRBV23-1 counts as an open reading frame of uncertain function. The CDR3 loop spans 15 amino acids.